This T cell receptor (beta chain) was sequenced during a study of T cells after yellow fever vaccination. As TCR cDNA was made by 5'RACE template switching, a universal primer site and UMIs were added. One entry per CDR3 protein, called by TCRdb with MiXCR from the 5' RACE reads. This table has 90,000 to 150,000 distinct CDR3 sequences, about 7.2% appearing once. Points from the study as a whole: High-abundance clonotypes from the bulk population could contaminate FACS-sorted repertoires. Weaker in magnitude, the secondary response showed a faster peak on day 5 versus 15.

Germline V gene lookup returns CDR1 SGHNT and CDR2 YYREEE (reference sequence). V was clipped by 6 bases and J by 0 bases, with 21 bases between them. This CDR3 comprises 17 residues. This clonotype appeared many times. The antigen remains unidentified. The clonotype comes from a man aged 18-30 years who received the YFV17D yellow fever vaccine. The J gene is TRBJ1-1, the V gene TRBV5-4; D gene uncertain. Sequenced here: CD4+ T cells sorted from PBMCs, sampled roughly 46 days after the first yellow fever vaccination. CDR3 amino acids: CASTRTTSDSMNTEAFF. CDR3 nucleotide sequence: TGTGCCAGCACCAGGACTACAAGTGATTCCATGAACACTGAAGCTTTCTTT. Using reference TRBV5-4 and TRBJ1-1 for the parts outside the CDR3, the full variable domain is ETGVTQSPTHLIKTRGQQVTLRCSSQSGHNTVSWYQQALGQGPQFIFQYYREEENGRGNFPPRFSGLQFPNYSSELNVNALELDDSALYLCASTRTTSDSMNTEAFFGQGTRLTVV.